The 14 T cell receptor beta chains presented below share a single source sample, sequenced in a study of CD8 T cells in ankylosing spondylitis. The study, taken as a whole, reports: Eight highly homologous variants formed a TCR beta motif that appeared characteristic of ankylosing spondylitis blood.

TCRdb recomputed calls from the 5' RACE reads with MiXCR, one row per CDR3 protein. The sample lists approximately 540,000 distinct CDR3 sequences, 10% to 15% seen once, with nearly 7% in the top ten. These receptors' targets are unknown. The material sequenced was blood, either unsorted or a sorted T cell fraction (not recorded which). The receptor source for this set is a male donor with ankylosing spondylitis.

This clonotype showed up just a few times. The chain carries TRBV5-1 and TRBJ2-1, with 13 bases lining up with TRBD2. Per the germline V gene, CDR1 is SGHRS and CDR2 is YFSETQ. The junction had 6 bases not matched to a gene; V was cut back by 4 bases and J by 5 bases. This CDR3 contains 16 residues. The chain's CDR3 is CASSPPGLAGDNEQFF. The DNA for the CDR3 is TGCGCCAGCAGCCCACCAGGACTAGCGGGAGACAATGAGCAGTTCTTC.

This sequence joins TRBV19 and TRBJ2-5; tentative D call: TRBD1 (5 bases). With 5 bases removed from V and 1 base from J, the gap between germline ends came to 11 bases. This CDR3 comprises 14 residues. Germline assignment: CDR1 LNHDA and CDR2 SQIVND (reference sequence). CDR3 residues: CASSRRQGQETQYF. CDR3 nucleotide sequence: TGTGCCAGTAGTCGCCGGCAGGGCCAAGAGACCCAGTACTTC.

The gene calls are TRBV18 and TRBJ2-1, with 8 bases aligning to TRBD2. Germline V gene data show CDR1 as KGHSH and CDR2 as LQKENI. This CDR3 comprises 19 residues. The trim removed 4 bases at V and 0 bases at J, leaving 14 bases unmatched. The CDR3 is CASSRRGGTSGLSYNEQFF. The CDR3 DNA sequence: TGTGCCAGCTCACGCCGTGGGGGAACTAGCGGACTCTCCTACAATGAGCAGTTCTTC. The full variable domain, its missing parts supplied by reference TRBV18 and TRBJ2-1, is NAGVMQNPRHLVRRRGQEARLRCSPMKGHSHVYWYRQLPEEGLKFMVYLQKENIIDESGMPKERFSAEFPKEGPSILRIQQVVRGDSAAYFCASSRRGGTSGLSYNEQFFGPGTRLTVL.

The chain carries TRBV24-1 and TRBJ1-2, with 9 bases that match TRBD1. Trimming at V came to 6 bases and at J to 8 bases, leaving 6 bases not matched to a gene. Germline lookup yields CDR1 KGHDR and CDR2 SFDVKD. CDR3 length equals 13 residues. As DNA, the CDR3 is TGTGCCACCAGTACGGACAGGGGTTACGGCTACACCTTC. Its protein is CATSTDRGYGYTF.

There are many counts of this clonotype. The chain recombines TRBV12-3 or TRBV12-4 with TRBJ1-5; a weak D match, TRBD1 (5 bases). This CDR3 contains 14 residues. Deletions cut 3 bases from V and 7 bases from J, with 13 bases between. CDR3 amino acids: CASSFARDSQPQHF. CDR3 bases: TGTGCCAGCAGTTTTGCCAGGGACTCCCAGCCCCAGCATTTT.

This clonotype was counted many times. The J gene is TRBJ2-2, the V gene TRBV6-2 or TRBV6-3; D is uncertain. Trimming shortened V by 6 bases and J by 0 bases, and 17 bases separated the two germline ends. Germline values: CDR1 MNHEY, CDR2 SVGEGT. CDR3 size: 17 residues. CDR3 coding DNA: TGTGCCAGCAGCTCGATCGTGGCGAGAACGAACACCGGGGAGCTGTTTTTT. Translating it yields CASSSIVARTNTGELFF.

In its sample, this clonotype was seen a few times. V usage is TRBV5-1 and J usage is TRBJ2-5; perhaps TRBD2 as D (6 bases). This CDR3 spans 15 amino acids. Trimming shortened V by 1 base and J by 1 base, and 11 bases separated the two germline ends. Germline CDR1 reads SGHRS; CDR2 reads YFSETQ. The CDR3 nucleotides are TGCGCCAGCAGCTTGTATCAGGGACTCCAAGAGACCCAGTACTTC. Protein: CASSLYQGLQETQYF.

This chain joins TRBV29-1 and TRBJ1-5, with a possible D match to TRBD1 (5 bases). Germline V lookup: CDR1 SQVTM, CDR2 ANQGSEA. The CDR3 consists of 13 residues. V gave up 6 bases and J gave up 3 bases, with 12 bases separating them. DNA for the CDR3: TGCAGCGTCCAACAGGACCCCAATCAGCCCCAGCATTTT. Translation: CSVQQDPNQPQHF. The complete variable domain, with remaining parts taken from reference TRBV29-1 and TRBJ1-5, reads SAVISQKPSRDICQRGTSLTIQCQVDSQVTMMFWYRQQPGQSLTLIATANQGSEATYESGFVIDKFPISRPNLTFSTLTVSNMSPEDSSIYLCSVQQDPNQPQHFGDGTRLSIL.

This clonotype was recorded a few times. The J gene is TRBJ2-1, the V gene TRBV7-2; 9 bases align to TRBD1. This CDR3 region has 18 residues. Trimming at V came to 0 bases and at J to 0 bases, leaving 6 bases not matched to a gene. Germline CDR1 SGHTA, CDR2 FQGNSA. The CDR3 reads CASSLAGTGLSSYNEQFF. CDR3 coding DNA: TGTGCCAGCAGCTTAGCCGGGACAGGGTTAAGCTCCTACAATGAGCAGTTCTTC. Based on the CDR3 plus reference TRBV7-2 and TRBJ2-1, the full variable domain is GAGVSQSPSNKVTEKGKDVELRCDPISGHTALYWYRQSLGQGLEFLIYFQGNSAPDKSGLPSDRFSAERTGGSVSTLTIQRTQQEDSAVYLCASSLAGTGLSSYNEQFFGPGTRLTVL.

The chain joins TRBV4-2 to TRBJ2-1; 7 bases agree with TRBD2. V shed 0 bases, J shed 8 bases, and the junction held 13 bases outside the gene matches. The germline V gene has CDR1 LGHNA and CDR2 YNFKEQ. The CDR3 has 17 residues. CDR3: CASSQESIRRERDEQFF. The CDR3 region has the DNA TGTGCCAGCAGCCAAGAGTCGATTCGGCGGGAGCGCGATGAGCAGTTCTTC.

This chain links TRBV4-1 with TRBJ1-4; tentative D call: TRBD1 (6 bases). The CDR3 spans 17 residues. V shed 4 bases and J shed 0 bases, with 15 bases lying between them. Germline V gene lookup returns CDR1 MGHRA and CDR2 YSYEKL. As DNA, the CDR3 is TGCGCCAGCAGCCGGACTGGACAGCTAGCAACTAATGAAAAACTGTTTTTT. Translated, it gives CASSRTGQLATNEKLFF.

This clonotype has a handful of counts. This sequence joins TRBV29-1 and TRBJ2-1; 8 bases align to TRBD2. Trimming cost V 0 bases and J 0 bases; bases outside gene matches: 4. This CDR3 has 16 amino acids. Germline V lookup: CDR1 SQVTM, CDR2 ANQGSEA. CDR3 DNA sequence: TGCAGCGTTGAAGATGAGCGGGAGAGCTCCTACAATGAGCAGTTCTTC. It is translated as CSVEDERESSYNEQFF.

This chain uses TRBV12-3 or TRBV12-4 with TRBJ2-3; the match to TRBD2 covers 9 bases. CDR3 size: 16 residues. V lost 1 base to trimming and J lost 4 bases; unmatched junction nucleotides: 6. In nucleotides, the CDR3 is TGTGCCAGCAGTTTAGTAGCGGGAGTAATTTCAGATACGCAGTATTTT. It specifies CASSLVAGVISDTQYF.

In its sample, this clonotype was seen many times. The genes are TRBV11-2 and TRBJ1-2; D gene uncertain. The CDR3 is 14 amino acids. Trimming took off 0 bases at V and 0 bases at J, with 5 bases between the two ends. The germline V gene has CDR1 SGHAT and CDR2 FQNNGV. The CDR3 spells CASSLDRTNYGYTF. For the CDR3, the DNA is TGTGCCAGCAGCTTAGACAGAACTAACTATGGCTACACCTTC.